This entry features one T cell receptor (beta chain) sequence. These data belong to a study of naive and memory T cell subsets. This CDR3 is 14 amino acids long. V was clipped by 7 bases and J by 5 bases; unmatched bases: 5. Germline-derived CDR1 and CDR2 are MDHEN and SYDVKM. Both TRBC1 and TRBC2 were covered by a beta constant-region primer of two equimolar oligonucleotides. A 12-nucleotide UMI and the SP2 primer were added to the cDNA 3' end by oligonucleotide ligation. TCRdb itself ran the UMI-ligation and nested PCR reads through MiXCR, one entry per CDR3 protein. The sample holds under 150,000 distinct CDR3 sequences, around 15% seen once. Overnight CMV lysate stimulation of fresh PBMCs defined donor CMV status by CD4+ IFNgamma.

This TCR was recovered from a human donor in good health. The sample taken for sequencing was naive CD4+ T cells from blood. J is TRBJ1-6 and V is TRBV28; 7 positions match TRBD1. This CDR3 is CASIPGQHNSPLHF. For the CDR3, the DNA is TGTGCCAGCATCCCGGGACAGCATAATTCACCCCTCCACTTT.